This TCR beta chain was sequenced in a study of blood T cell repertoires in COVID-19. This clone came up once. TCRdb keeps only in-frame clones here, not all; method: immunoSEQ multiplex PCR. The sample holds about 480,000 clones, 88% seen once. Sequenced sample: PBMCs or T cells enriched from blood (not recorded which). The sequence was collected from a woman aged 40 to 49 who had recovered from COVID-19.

DNA for the CDR3: TGTGCCAGCAGCCGAAGGGACAGGGGGATCACTGAAGCTTTCTTT. This translates into CASSRRDRGITEAFF. The chain links TRBV7-9 to TRBJ1-1, with 11 nucleotides matching TRBD1. Germline lookup yields CDR1 SEHNR and CDR2 FQNEAQ (reference sequence). This CDR3 is built from 15 residues. V shed 5 bases and J 4 bases; nucleotides not matched to a gene: 6.